Following are 19 T cell receptor beta chains from one sample sequenced in a study of OX40 agonist ivuxolimab in advanced cancers. Here immunoSEQ multiplex PCR was the method, and the copy in TCRdb shows in-frame clones only, minus some. The sample lists about 100,000 clones, under 85% occurring once. Here the sequenced sample was CD4+ or CD8+ T cells sorted from blood, taken in a trial of the OX40 agonist ivuxolimab. These receptor sequences come from an adult with an advanced solid tumor such as melanoma, head and neck, liver or kidney cancer.

V is TRBV10-2 and J is TRBJ1-2, with D maybe TRBD1 (5 bases). Germline V CDR1 and CDR2: WSHSY, SAAADI. This CDR3 comprises 12 residues. V lost 4 bases and J 3 bases, leaving 6 bases between the germline ends. This CDR3 is CASSVGDYGYTF. In DNA, the CDR3 is TGCGCCAGCAGTGTAGGGGACTATGGCTACACCTTC.

CDR3 coding DNA: TGTGCCAGCAGCTTTGGAGGGGGAAGGAACGAGCAGTACTTC. It encodes CASSFGGGRNEQYF. The chain combines TRBV7-2 with TRBJ2-7; the D call may be TRBD1 or TRBD2 (6 bases each). Trimming took off 3 bases at V and 5 bases at J, with 14 bases between the two ends. This CDR3 has 14 amino acids. The germline V gene has CDR1 SGHTA and CDR2 FQGNSA.

The chain joins TRBV27 to TRBJ1-5; no clear D gene. V dropped 5 bases and J dropped 9 bases, with 17 bases sitting between them. The CDR3 length is 14 residues. Germline lookup yields CDR1 MNHEY and CDR2 SMNVEV (reference sequence). CDR3 sequence reads: CASSPGGVWGPQHF. The CDR3 DNA follows: TGTGCCAGCAGTCCAGGTGGGGTTTGGGGGCCCCAGCATTTT.

The chain has TRBV11-1 and TRBJ2-3; a weak D match, TRBD2 (6 bases). This CDR3 spans 17 amino acids. The V and J ends lost 2 bases and 1 base respectively, with 16 bases between them. Germline V lookup: CDR1 SGHAT, CDR2 FQDESV (reference sequence). The CDR3 reads CASSLTGAGWGTDTQYF. The CDR3 coding sequence is TGTGCCAGCAGCTTAACGGGCGCGGGATGGGGCACAGATACGCAGTATTTT.

There are a few counts of this clone. The gene calls are TRBV6-5 and TRBJ2-5; 7 positions match TRBD1. Germline-derived CDR1 and CDR2 are MNHEY and SVGAGI. Unmatched junction bases numbered 12, after V lost 6 bases and J lost 5 bases. This CDR3 has 15 residues. The CDR3 is CASSRTGTARETQYF. CDR3 bases: TGTGCCAGCAGCCGTACCGGGACAGCCAGGGAGACCCAGTACTTC.

This chain uses TRBV9 with TRBJ2-7, with unresolved D. V lost 4 bases and J lost 6, with 17 bases in between. Germline V gene data show CDR1 as SGDLS and CDR2 as YYNGEE. This CDR3 has 14 amino acids. The CDR3 sequence: CASSPQAGAREQYF. CDR3 in DNA: TGTGCCAGCAGCCCCCAAGCCGGCGCCCGCGAGCAGTACTTC.

The chain combines TRBV2 with TRBJ1-2; D is possibly TRBD1 (6 bases). The CDR3 has 13 amino acids. The V and J ends lost 5 bases and 2 bases respectively, with 9 bases between them. Germline V gene data show CDR1 as SNHLY and CDR2 as FYNNEI. CDR3 region: CASSRGQNYGYTF. The CDR3 bases are TGTGCCAGCAGTAGAGGACAGAACTATGGCTACACCTTC. Full variable domain (outside the CDR3, taken from reference TRBV2 and TRBJ1-2): EPEVTQTPSHQVTQMGQEVILRCVPISNHLYFYWYRQILGQKVEFLVSFYNNEISEKSEIFDDQFSVERPDGSNFTLKIRSTKLEDSAMYFCASSRGQNYGYTFGSGTRLTVV.

This clone was counted once. The chain employs TRBV7-2 and TRBJ1-1, with D maybe TRBD1 (5 bases). Trimming took off 3 bases at V and 10 bases at J, with 24 bases between the two ends. Germline V lookup: CDR1 SGHTA, CDR2 FQGNSA. This CDR3 has 16 amino acids. CDR3 protein: CASSFQGRQYSGGAFF. The DNA for the CDR3 is TGTGCCAGCAGCTTCCAGGGACGCCAGTACTCGGGGGGAGCTTTCTTT.

This chain connects TRBV6-1 to TRBJ2-7; 8 nucleotides align to TRBD2. The V gene's germline CDR1 is MNHNS and CDR2 SASEGT. This CDR3 spans 16 amino acids. Germline trimming cut 0 bases from V and 1 base from J; bases unmatched to any gene: 5. DNA for the CDR3: TGTGCCAGCAGTGAAGCCGTTAGCGGGGCATCCTACGAGCAGTACTTC. Translation: CASSEAVSGASYEQYF.

The chain has TRBV7-2 and TRBJ1-2, with TRBD1 identical over 10 bases. Germline V lookup: CDR1 SGHTA, CDR2 FQGNSA. The CDR3 sequence is 15 residues long. J gave up 7 bases and V 4 bases, and 9 bases lay outside the gene matches. DNA for the CDR3: TGTGCCAGCAGCTCTACCTCGAGGACAGGGGGTGGCTACACCTTC. Amino acid sequence: CASSSTSRTGGGYTF. Full variable domain (rest looked up from reference TRBV7-2 and TRBJ1-2): GAGVSQSPSNKVTEKGKDVELRCDPISGHTALYWYRQSLGQGLEFLIYFQGNSAPDKSGLPSDRFSAERTGGSVSTLTIQRTQQEDSAVYLCASSSTSRTGGGYTFGSGTRLTVV.

The rearrangement uses TRBV5-6 and TRBJ2-5; D uncertain. The CDR3 is made up of 12 amino acids. Germline assignment: CDR1 SGHDT and CDR2 YYEEEE. The V and J ends lost 0 bases and 5 bases respectively, with 5 bases between them. CDR3 loop: CASSLVEETQYF. The DNA of the CDR3 is TGTGCCAGCAGCTTGGTTGAGGAGACCCAGTACTTC.

V and J are TRBV4-1 and TRBJ1-2, with TRBD1 as a possible D gene (6 bases). CDR1 MGHRA and CDR2 YSYEKL come from the germline V gene. The CDR3 is 17 residues long. The V end lost 1 base, the J end lost 4 bases, and 19 bases lay between the germline ends. CDR3 amino acids: CASSQVAEGVPGYGYTF. The CDR3 bases are TGCGCCAGCAGCCAAGTCGCGGAGGGGGTGCCGGGCTATGGCTACACCTTC.

This clone was picked up one time. The chain employs TRBV9 and TRBJ2-2; D not certain. Looked up from germline, CDR1 is SGDLS and CDR2 is YYNGEE. With 0 bases removed from V and 7 bases from J, the gap between germline ends came to 10 bases. The CDR3 totals 14 residues. The CDR3 nucleotides read TGTGCCAGCAGCGTAGCGTTAGCAGACGGGGAGCTGTTTTTT. Translated, it gives CASSVALADGELFF.

The V and J genes are TRBV2 and TRBJ2-7; 7 nucleotides line up with TRBD1. V gave up 7 bases and J gave up 3 bases; unmatched junction bases: 6. This CDR3 is 13 amino acids long. Germline-derived CDR1 and CDR2 are SNHLY and FYNNEI. The CDR3 loop is CASIQDRNYEQYF. The CDR3 nucleotides read TGTGCCAGCATACAGGACAGGAACTACGAGCAGTACTTC.

The chain recombines TRBV4-3 with TRBJ2-1, with a tentative D call TRBD2 (6 bases). CDR1 is LGHNA and CDR2 is YSLEER in the germline V gene. V was pared by 4 bases and J by 0 bases, with 10 bases between. The CDR3 has 15 residues. CDR3 region: CASSPGSGSYNEQFF. The CDR3 DNA reads as TGCGCCAGCAGCCCCGGGAGTGGCTCCTACAATGAGCAGTTCTTC.

The chain joins TRBV9 to TRBJ2-2; 7 bases align to TRBD1. Germline-derived CDR1 and CDR2 are SGDLS and YYNGEE. The CDR3 spans 16 residues. J lost 1 base, V lost 4 bases, and 7 bases had no gene match. The CDR3 DNA reads as TGTGCCAGCAGCATAACAGGGGTCGGGAACACCGGGGAGCTGTTTTTT. Its protein is CASSITGVGNTGELFF. The full variable domain, completed using reference TRBV9 and TRBJ2-2, is DSGVTQTPKHLITATGQRVTLRCSPRSGDLSVYWYQQSLDQGLQFLIQYYNGEERAKGNILERFSAQQFPDLHSELNLSSLELGDSALYFCASSITGVGNTGELFFGEGSRLTVL.

The rearrangement uses TRBV6-6 and TRBJ2-1; D call uncertain. Germline V gene data show CDR1 as MNHNY and CDR2 as SVGAGI (reference sequence). Trimming took off 1 base at V and 3 bases at J, with 10 bases between the two ends. The CDR3 spans 15 residues. CDR3: CASSYLYGLYNEQFF. The CDR3 DNA reads as TGTGCCAGCAGTTACTTGTACGGTCTCTACAATGAGCAGTTCTTC.

The V gene is TRBV29-1, the J gene TRBJ2-4, with D possibly being TRBD2 (5 bases). The ends were cut back, 3 bases at V and 9 bases at J, with 9 bases in the middle. The germline gives CDR1 SQVTM, CDR2 ANQGSEA. The CDR3 length is 11 residues. The CDR3 reads CSVETNSIQYF. CDR3 in DNA: TGCAGCGTTGAGACTAATTCCATTCAGTACTTC.

This chain connects TRBV5-4 to TRBJ2-3; D is unresolved. CDR1 SGHNT and CDR2 YYREEE come from the germline V gene (reference sequence). V lost 0 bases and J lost 5, with 4 bases in between. The CDR3 sequence is 12 residues long. Here the CDR3 reads CASSLDGDTQYF. The CDR3 DNA follows: TGTGCCAGCAGCTTGGATGGAGATACGCAGTATTTT. Variable domain in full (rest from reference TRBV5-4 and TRBJ2-3): ETGVTQSPTHLIKTRGQQVTLRCSSQSGHNTVSWYQQALGQGPQFIFQYYREEENGRGNFPPRFSGLQFPNYSSELNVNALELDDSALYLCASSLDGDTQYFGPGTRLTVL.